This T cell receptor beta chain was recovered during a study of regulatory T cells in long-lasting Graves disease. The time point: newly diagnosed GD, antithyroid drugs for less than 3 months. Following extraction of RNA from PBMCs, that RNA was used to make the TCR library. There are 15 residues in the CDR3. V lost 2 bases to trimming and J lost 1 base, with 11 bases between them. Building the TCR beta libraries relied on iRepertoire HTBI primers, and CDR3 regions underwent Arm-PCR. TCRdb fed the multiplex PCR reads into MiXCR, producing one record per CDR3 protein. The repertoire holds under 700,000 distinct CDR3 sequences, with approximately 16% as singletons. This clonotype was recorded at least ten times. The same data also contributed to another study, on T cells in Graves' hyperthyroidism and ophthalmopathy. Per that paper: Blood samples included most of the expanded thyroid clonotypes exceeding 0.001. Ophthalmopathy, as predicted by the model, came a median roughly 6.5 months after the prediction.

V and J are TRBV12-3 or TRBV12-4 and TRBJ1-2; D remains unclear. This sequence originates from a woman aged 35-65 years with Graves disease. Sequencing used peripheral blood mononuclear cells (PBMCs), obtained at new diagnosis, from a patient treated with antithyroid drugs. CDR3 loop: CASSLIPGDNYGYTF. The CDR3 nucleotides read TGTGCCAGCAGTTTAATTCCAGGCGATAACTATGGCTACACCTTC.